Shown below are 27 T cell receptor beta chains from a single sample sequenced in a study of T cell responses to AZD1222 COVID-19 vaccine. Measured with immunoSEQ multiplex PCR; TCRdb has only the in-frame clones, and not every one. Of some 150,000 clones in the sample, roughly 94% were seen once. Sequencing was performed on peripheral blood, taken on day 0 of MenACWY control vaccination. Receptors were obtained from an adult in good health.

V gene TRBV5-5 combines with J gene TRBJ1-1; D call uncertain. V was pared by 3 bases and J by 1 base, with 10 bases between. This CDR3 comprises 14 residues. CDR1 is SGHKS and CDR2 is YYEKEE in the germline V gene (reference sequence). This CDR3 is CASSSTTENTEAFF. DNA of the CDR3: TGTGCCAGCAGCTCCACCACAGAGAACACTGAAGCTTTCTTT.

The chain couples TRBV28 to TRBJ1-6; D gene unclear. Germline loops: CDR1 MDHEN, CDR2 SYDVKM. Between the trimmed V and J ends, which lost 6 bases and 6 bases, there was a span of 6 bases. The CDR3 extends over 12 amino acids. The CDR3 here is CASSSLNSPLHF. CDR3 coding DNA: TGTGCCAGCAGCTCCCTTAATTCACCCCTCCACTTT.

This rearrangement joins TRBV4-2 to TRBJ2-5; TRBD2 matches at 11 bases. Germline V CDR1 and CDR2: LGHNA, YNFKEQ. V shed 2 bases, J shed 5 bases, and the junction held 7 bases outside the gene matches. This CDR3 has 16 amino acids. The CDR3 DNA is TGTGCCAGCAGCCAACTAGCGGGAGGTAGGGTGGAGACCCAGTACTTC. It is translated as CASSQLAGGRVETQYF.

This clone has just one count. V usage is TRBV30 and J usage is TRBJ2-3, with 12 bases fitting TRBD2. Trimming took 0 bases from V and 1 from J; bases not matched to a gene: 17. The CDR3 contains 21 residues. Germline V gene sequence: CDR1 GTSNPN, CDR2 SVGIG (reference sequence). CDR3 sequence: CAWSVGNPLAGGSFGTDTQYF. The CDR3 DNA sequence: TGTGCCTGGAGTGTGGGAAACCCTCTAGCGGGGGGGTCCTTTGGCACAGATACGCAGTATTTT.

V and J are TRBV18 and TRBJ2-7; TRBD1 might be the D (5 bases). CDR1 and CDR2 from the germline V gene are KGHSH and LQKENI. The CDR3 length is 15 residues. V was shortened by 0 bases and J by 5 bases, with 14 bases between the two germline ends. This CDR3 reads CASSPPQGQGNEQYF. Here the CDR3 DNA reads TGTGCCAGCTCACCACCTCAGGGTCAGGGTAACGAGCAGTACTTC.

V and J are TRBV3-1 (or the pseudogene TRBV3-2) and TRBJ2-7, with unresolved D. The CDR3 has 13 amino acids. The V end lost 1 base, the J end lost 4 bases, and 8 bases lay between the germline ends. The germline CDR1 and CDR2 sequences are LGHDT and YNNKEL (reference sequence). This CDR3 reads CASSQVSGYEQYF. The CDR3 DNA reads TGTGCCAGCAGCCAAGTTTCGGGTTACGAGCAGTACTTC.

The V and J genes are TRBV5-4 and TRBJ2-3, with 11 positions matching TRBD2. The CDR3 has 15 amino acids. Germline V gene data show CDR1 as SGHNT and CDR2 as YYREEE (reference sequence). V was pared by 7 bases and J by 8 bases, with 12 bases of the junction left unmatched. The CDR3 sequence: CASASGRTVTATQYF. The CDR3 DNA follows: TGTGCCAGCGCTAGCGGGAGGACCGTCACGGCTACGCAGTATTTT. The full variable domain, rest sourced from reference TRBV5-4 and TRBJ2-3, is ETGVTQSPTHLIKTRGQQVTLRCSSQSGHNTVSWYQQALGQGPQFIFQYYREEENGRGNFPPRFSGLQFPNYSSELNVNALELDDSALYLCASASGRTVTATQYFGPGTRLTVL.

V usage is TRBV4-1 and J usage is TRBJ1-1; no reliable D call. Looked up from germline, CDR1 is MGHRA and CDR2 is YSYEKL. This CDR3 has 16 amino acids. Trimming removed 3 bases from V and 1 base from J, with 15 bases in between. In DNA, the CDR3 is TGCGCCAGCAGCCACGCCAGAGGCGAGACGAACACTGAAGCTTTCTTT. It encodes CASSHARGETNTEAFF.

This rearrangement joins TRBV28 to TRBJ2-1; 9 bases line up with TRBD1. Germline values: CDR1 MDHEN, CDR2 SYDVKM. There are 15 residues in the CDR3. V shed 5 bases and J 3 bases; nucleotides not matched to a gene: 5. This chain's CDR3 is CASSTRQGVYNEQFF. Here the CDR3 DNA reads TGTGCCAGCAGTACCCGACAGGGGGTCTACAATGAGCAGTTCTTC.

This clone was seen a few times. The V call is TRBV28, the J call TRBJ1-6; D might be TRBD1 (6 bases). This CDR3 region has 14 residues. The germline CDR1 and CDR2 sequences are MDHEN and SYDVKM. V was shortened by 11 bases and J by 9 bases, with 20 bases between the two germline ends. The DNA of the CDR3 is TGTGCCGCCTCTGCGGAGGGGACATTTTCACCCCTCCACTTT. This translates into CAASAEGTFSPLHF. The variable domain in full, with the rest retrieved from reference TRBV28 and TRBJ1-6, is DVKVTQSSRYLVKRTGEKVFLECVQDMDHENMFWYRQDPGLGLRLIYFSYDVKMKEKGDIPEGYSVSREKKERFSLILESASTNQTSMYLCAASAEGTFSPLHFGNGTRLTVT.

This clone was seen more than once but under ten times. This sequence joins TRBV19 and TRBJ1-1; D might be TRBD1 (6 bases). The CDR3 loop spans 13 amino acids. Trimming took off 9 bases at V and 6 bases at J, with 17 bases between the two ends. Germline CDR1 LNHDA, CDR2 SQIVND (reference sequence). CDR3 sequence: CASMGALKAEAFF. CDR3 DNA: TGTGCCAGCATGGGGGCGTTGAAGGCTGAAGCTTTCTTT.

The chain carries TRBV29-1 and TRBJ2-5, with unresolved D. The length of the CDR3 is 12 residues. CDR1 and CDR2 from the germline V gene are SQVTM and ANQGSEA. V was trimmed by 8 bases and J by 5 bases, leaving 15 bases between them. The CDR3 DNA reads TGCAGCCCCGAGATTCTATGGGAGACCCAGTACTTC. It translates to CSPEILWETQYF.

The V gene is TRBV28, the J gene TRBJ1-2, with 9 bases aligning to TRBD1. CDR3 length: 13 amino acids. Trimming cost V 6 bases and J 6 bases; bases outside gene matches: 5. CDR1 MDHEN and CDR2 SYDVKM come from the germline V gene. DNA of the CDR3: TGTGCCAGCAGGGACAGGGGTACAGATGGCTACACCTTC. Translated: CASRDRGTDGYTF.

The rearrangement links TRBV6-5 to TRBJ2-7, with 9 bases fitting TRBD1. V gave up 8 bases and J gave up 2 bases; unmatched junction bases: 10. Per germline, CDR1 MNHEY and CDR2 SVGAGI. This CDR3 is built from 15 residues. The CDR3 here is CASLGDRVSPYEQYF. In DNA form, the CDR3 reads TGTGCCAGCTTAGGGGACAGGGTTTCCCCCTACGAGCAGTACTTC.

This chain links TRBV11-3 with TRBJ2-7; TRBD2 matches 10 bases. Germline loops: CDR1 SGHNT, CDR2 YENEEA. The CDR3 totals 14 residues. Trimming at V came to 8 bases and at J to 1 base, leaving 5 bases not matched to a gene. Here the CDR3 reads CASQKLAGSYEQYF. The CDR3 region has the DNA TGTGCCAGCCAGAAACTAGCGGGATCCTACGAGCAGTACTTC.

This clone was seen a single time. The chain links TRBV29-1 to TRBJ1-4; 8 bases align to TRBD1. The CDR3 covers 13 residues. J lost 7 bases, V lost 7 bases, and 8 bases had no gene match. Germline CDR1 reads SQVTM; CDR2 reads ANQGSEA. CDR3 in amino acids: CSAGQGGSEKLFF. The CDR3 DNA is TGCAGCGCCGGACAGGGCGGGAGTGAAAAACTGTTTTTT. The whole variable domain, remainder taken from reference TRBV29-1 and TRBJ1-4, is SAVISQKPSRDICQRGTSLTIQCQVDSQVTMMFWYRQQPGQSLTLIATANQGSEATYESGFVIDKFPISRPNLTFSTLTVSNMSPEDSSIYLCSAGQGGSEKLFFGSGTQLSVL.

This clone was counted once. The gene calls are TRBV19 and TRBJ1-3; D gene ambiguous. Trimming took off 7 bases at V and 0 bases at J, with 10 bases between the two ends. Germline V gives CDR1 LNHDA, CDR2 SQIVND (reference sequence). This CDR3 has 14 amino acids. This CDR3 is CASTYGASGNTIYF. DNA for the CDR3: TGTGCCAGTACATACGGCGCCTCTGGAAACACCATATATTTT.

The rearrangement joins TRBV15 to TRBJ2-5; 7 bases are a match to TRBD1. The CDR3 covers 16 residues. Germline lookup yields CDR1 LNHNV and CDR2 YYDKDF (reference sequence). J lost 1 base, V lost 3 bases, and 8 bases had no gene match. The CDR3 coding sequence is TGTGCCACCAGCAGCGAACAGACAGGGATCCAAGAGACCCAGTACTTC. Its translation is CATSSEQTGIQETQYF. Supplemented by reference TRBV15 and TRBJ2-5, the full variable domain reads DAMVIQNPRYQVTQFGKPVTLSCSQTLNHNVMYWYQQKSSQAPKLLFHYYDKDFNNEADTPDNFQSRRPNTSFCFLDIRSPGLGDTAMYLCATSSEQTGIQETQYFGPGTRLLVL.

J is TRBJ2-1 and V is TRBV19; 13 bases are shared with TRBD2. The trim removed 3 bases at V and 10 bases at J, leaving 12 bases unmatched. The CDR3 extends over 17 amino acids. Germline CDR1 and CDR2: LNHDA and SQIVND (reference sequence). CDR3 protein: CASSIRTSGRVTREQFF. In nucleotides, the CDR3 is TGTGCCAGTAGTATCCGAACTAGCGGGAGGGTAACAAGGGAGCAGTTCTTC.

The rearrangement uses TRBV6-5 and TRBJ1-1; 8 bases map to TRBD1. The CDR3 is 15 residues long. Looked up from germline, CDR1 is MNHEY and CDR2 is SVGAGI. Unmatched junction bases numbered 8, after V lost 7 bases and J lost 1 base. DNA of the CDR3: TGTGCCAGCACCAGAACCGGGACAGGGAACACTGAAGCTTTCTTT. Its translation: CASTRTGTGNTEAFF.

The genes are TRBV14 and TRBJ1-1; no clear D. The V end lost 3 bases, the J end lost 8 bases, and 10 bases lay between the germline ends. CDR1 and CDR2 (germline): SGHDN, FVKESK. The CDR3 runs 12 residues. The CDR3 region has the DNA TGTGCCAGCAGCCACGTTTTGCCGGAAGCTTTCTTT. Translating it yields CASSHVLPEAFF.

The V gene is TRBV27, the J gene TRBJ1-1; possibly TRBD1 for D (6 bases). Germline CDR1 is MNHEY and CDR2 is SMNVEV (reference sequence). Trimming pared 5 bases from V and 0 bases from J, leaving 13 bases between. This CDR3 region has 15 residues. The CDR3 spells CASSPLDRLNTEAFF. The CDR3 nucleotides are TGTGCCAGCAGTCCCTTGGACAGACTGAACACTGAAGCTTTCTTT.

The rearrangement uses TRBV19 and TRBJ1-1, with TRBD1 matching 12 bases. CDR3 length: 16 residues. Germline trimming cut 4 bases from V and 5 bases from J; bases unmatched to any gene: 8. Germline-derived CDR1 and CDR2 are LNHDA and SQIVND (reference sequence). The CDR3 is CASSKGTGGAGTEAFF. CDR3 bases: TGTGCCAGTAGTAAGGGGACAGGGGGCGCGGGGACTGAAGCTTTCTTT.

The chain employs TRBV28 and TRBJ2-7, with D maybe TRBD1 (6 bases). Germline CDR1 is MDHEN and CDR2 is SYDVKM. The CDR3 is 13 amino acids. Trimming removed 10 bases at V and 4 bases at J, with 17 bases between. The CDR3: CATLGQLLYEQYF. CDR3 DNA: TGTGCCACCCTAGGACAGTTATTATACGAGCAGTACTTC.

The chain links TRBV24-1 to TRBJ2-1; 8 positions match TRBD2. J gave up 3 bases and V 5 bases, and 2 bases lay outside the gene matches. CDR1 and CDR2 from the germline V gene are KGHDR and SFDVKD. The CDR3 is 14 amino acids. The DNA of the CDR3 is TGTGCCACCAGTGTTACTAGCGGCTACAATGAGCAGTTCTTC. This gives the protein CATSVTSGYNEQFF.

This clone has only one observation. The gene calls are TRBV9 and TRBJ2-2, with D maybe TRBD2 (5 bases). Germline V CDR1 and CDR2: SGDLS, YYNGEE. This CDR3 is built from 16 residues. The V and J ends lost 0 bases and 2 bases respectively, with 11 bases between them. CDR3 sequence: CASSVASGGNTGELFF. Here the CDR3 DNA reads TGTGCCAGCAGCGTAGCCTCAGGAGGTAACACCGGGGAGCTGTTTTTT.

CDR3 sequence: CASSFRGETQYF. The DNA of the CDR3 is TGTGCCAGCAGTTTCCGGGGAGAGACCCAGTACTTC. The rearrangement links TRBV27 to TRBJ2-5, with D perhaps TRBD2 (5 bases). The CDR3 runs 12 residues. In germline, CDR1 is MNHEY, CDR2 SMNVEV (reference sequence). The V gene lost 3 bases and the J gene lost 4 bases, with 6 bases spanning the gap.